These T cell receptor beta chains were read from a single sample in a study of shared clonotypes between healthy human individuals. Produced via immunoSEQ multiplex PCR; TCRdb's table is partial and in-frame only. The sample shows about 2.2 million clones, just under 95% of them seen only once. Sample: naive CD8+ T cells from PBMCs. The source of these receptors is a young man in good health. Some clones in this sample may be carry-over from other donors' samples. Each CDR3 is given with its conserved first and last residue.

>TRBV11-2
CASSMGLAGSSYNEQFF
>TRBV4-1
CASSPRQGNTEAFF
>TRBV11-2
CASSRRAQYRETQYF
>TRBV6-1
CASSARKAEAFF
>TRBV4-1
CASSQRPTGVRTGELFF
>TRBV29-1
CSVLAKNIQYF
>TRBV5-1
CASSLGLTPLDEQFF
>TRBV27
CASSFNPGLAGFGEQYF
>TRBV5-8
CASSLGASGNTIYF
>TRBV19
CASSTRGLEKAFF
>TRBV9
CASSPRQGNEQFF
>TRBV25-1
CASSEYRTSPTDTQYF
>TRBV29-1
CSVEVRPYEQYF
>TRBV5-6
CASSYGTSHEQYF
>TRBV10-1
CASSPVPGQGTYEQYF
>TRBV6-5
CASNQRGHYEQYF
>TRBV6-5
CASRPDSGGYTEAFF
>TRBV5-1
CASSLDERGQETQYF
>TRBV7-9
CASSLGNQPQHF
>TRBV7-8
CASSLRSVLREFGELFF